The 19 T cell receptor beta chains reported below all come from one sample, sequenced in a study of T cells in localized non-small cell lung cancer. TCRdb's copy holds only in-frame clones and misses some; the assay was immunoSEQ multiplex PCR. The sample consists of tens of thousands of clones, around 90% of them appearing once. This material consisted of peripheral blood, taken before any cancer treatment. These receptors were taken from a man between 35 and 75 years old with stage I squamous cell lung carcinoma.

CDR3 amino acids: CASSLSQGGNQPQHF. CDR3 DNA: TGTGCCAGCAGTTTATCCCAGGGGGGCAATCAGCCCCAGCATTTT. The V and J genes are TRBV27 and TRBJ1-5; TRBD1 aligns across 7 bases. The germline gives CDR1 MNHEY, CDR2 SMNVEV (reference sequence). The CDR3 loop spans 15 amino acids. Unmatched junction bases numbered 1, after V lost 0 bases and J lost 2 bases.

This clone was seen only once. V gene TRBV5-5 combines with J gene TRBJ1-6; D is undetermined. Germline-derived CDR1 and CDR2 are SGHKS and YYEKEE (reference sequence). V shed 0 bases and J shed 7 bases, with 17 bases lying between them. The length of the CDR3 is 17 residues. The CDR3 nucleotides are TGTGCCAGCAGCTTGGCCCGGGAAGATCTTCCCAATTCACCCCTCCACTTT. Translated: CASSLAREDLPNSPLHF.

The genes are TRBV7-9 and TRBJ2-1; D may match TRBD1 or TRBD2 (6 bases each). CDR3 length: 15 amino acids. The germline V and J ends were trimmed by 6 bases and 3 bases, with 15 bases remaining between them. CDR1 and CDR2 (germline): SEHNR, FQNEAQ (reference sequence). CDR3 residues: CASRKKQGLYNEQFF. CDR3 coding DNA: TGTGCCAGCAGAAAAAAACAGGGACTCTACAATGAGCAGTTCTTC.

CDR3 nucleotide sequence: TGTGCCAGCAGCTTTGTCTGGCAGTCCTATGGCTACACCTTC. Translating gives CASSFVWQSYGYTF. This rearrangement joins TRBV7-2 to TRBJ1-2; D gene ambiguous. The CDR3 totals 14 residues. Germline CDR1 and CDR2: SGHTA and FQGNSA. V gave up 3 bases and J gave up 4 bases, with 12 bases separating them.

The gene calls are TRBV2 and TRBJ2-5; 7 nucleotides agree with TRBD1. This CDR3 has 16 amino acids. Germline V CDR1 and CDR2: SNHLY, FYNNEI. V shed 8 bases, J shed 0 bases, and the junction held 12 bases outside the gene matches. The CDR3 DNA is TGTGCCAGCCGGCCTCCAGGACAGGCCCACCAAGAGACCCAGTACTTC. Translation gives CASRPPGQAHQETQYF.

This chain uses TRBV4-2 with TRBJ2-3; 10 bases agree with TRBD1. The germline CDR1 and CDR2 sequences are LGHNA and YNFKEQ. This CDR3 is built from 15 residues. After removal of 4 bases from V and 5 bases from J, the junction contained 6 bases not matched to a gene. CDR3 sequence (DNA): TGTGCCAGCAGCCCCTACGGACAGGGGGAAGATACGCAGTATTTT. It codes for CASSPYGQGEDTQYF.

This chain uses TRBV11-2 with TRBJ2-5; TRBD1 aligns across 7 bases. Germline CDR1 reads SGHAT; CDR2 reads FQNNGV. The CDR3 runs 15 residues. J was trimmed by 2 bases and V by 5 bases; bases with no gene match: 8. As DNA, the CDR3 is TGTGCCAGCAGCGATTACAGGGGTTTTCAAGAGACCCAGTACTTC. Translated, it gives CASSDYRGFQETQYF.

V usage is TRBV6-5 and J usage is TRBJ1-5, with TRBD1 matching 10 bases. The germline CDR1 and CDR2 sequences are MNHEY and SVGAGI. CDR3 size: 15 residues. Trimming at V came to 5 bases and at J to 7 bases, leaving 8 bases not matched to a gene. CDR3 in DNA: TGTGCCAGCAGTAGAGGGACAGGGGAGGGACAGCCCCAGCATTTT. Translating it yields CASSRGTGEGQPQHF.

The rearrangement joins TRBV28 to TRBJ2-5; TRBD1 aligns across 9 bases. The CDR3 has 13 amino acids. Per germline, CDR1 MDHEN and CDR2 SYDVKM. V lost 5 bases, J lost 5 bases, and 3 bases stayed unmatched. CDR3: CASSGTGGETQYF. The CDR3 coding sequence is TGTGCCAGCAGTGGAACAGGGGGCGAGACCCAGTACTTC.

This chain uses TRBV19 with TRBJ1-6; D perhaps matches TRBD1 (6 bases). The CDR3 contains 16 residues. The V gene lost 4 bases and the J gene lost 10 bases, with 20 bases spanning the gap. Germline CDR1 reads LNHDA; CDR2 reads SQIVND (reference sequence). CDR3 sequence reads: CASSTRTAAADSPLHF. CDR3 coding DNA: TGTGCCAGTAGTACAAGGACAGCGGCAGCCGACTCACCCCTCCACTTT.

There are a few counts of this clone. Written as DNA, the CDR3 is TGTGCCAGCCCACAGGGGTATCGCACCGGGGAGCTGTTTTTT. Its translation: CASPQGYRTGELFF. The chain uses TRBV6-1 and TRBJ2-2; 7 bases map to TRBD1. Germline V gene data show CDR1 as MNHNS and CDR2 as SASEGT. The CDR3 spans 14 residues. After removal of 8 bases from V and 4 bases from J, the junction contained 7 bases not matched to a gene.

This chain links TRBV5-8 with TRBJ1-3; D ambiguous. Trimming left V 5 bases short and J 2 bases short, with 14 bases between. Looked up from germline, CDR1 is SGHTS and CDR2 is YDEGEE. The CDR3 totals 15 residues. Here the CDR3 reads CASSPDFTAGNTIYF. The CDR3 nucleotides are TGTGCCAGCAGTCCGGACTTTACGGCTGGAAACACCATATATTTT.

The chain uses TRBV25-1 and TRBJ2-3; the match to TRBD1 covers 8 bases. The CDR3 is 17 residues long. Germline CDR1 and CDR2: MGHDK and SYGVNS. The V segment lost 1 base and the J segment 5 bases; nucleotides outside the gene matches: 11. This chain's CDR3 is CASSELGGRGRLDTQYF. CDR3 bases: TGTGCCAGCAGTGAATTAGGCGGCAGGGGGCGGTTAGATACGCAGTATTTT.

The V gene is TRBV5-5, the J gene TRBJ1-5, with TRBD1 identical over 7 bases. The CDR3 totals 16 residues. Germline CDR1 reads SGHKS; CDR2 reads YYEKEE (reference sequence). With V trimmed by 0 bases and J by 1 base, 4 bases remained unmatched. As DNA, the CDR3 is TGTGCCAGCAGCTTGGAGGGGGCATCGAGCAATCAGCCCCAGCATTTT. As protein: CASSLEGASSNQPQHF. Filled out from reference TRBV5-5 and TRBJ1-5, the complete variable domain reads DAGVTQSPTHLIKTRGQQVTLRCSPISGHKSVSWYQQVLGQGPQFIFQYYEKEERGRGNFPDRFSARQFPNYSSELNVNALLLGDSALYLCASSLEGASSNQPQHFGDGTRLSIL.

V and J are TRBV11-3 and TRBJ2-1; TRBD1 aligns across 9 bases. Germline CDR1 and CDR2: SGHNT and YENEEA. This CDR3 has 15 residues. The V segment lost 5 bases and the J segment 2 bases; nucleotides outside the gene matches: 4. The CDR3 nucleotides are TGTGCCAGCAGCAGACAGGGGGGAACCTACAATGAGCAGTTCTTC. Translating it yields CASSRQGGTYNEQFF.

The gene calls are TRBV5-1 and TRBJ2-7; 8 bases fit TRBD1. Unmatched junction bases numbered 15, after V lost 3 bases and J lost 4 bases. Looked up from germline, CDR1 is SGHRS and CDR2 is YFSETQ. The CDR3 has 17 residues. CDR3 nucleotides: TGCGCCAGCAGCTGGGGTGTTGGCAGGGGGCCCTCTTACGAGCAGTACTTC. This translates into CASSWGVGRGPSYEQYF.

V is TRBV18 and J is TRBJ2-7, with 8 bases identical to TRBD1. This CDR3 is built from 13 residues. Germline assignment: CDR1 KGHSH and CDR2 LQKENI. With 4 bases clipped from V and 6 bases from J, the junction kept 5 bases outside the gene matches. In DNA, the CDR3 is TGTGCCAGCTCACTGACAGGGGTTCGCGAGCAGTACTTC. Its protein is CASSLTGVREQYF.

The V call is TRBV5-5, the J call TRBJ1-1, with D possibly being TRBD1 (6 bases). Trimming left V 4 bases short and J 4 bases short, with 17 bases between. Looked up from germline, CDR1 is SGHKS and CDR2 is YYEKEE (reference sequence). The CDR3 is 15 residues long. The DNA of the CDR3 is TGTGCCAGCAGCCTCCACCCGGGGGCGAGCACTGAAGCTTTCTTT. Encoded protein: CASSLHPGASTEAFF. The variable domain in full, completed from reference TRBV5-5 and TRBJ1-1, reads DAGVTQSPTHLIKTRGQQVTLRCSPISGHKSVSWYQQVLGQGPQFIFQYYEKEERGRGNFPDRFSARQFPNYSSELNVNALLLGDSALYLCASSLHPGASTEAFFGQGTRLTVV.

The CDR3 bases are TGTGCCAGCAGTTTACAGGACTACGAGCAGTACTTC. Protein: CASSLQDYEQYF. J is TRBJ2-7 and V is TRBV28, with no clear D. Germline V gene sequence: CDR1 MDHEN, CDR2 SYDVKM. The CDR3 has 12 amino acids. V lost 2 bases and J 3 bases, leaving 5 bases between the germline ends.